The source of this TCR beta chain is a study of cytomegalovirus exposure and HLA in healthy donors. Study outcomes and limitations: V segments that were indistinguishable, TRBV6-2 and TRBV6-3 among them, were omitted from analysis. Across donors, sequencing depth was assumed by presence/absence analyses to be roughly uniform.

The germline V gene has CDR1 MNHEY and CDR2 SMNVEV (reference sequence). The CDR3 loop spans 13 amino acids. The V end was cut by 6 bases, the J end by 4 bases, with 13 bases between. 60 Vbeta and 13 Jbeta primers were used in PCR. Clones were read by immunoSEQ multiplex PCR, and TCRdb kept only the in-frame ones, dropping some. There are around 200,000 clones in the sample; around 78% occur only once, and approximately 2% lies in the top ten. With regard to this clone: What it binds is not known.

The sequencing input was PBMCs. This sequence was found in a woman in her 30s in good health and CMV-seropositive. The rearrangement joins TRBV27 to TRBJ2-7, with D possibly being TRBD1 (6 bases). The CDR3 region is CASSRGGAYEQYF. In nucleotides, the CDR3 is TGTGCCAGCAGCCGAGGGGGAGCTTACGAGCAGTACTTC.